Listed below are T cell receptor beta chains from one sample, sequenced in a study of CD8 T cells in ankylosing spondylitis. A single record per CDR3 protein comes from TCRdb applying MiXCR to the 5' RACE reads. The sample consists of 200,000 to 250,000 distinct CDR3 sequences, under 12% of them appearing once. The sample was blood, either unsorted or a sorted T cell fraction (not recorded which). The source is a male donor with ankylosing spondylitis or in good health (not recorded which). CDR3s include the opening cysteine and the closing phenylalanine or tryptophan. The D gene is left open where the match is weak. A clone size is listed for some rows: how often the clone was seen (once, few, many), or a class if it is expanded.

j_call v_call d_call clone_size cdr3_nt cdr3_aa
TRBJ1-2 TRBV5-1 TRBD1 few TGCGCCAGCAGCTTGGGGACAGGTATCGGCTACACCTTC CASSLGTGIGYTF
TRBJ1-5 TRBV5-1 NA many TGTGCCAGCAGCCCAAGGGGGGATAGCAATCAGCCCCAGCATTTT CASSPRGDSNQPQHF
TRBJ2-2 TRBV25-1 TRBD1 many TGTGCCAGCACCCTGGGACAGGGGTTCGCCGGGGAGCTGTTTTTT CASTLGQGFAGELFF
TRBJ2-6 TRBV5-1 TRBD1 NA TGCGCCAGCATCAGGGGGATGCCATCGGGCTCTGGGGCCAACGTCCTGACTTTC CASIRGMPSGSGANVLTF
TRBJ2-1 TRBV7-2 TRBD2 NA TGTGCCAGCAGCTTTTCGCGGGGGGAGCAGTTCTTC CASSFSRGEQFF
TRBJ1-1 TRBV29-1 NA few TGCAGCGTTGAATTACGACAGGCGATGAACACTGAAGCTTTCTTT CSVELRQAMNTEAFF
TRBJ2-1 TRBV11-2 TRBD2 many TGTGCCAGCAGCCGTTTTGGGACTAGCGGGGACAATGAGCAGTTCTTC CASSRFGTSGDNEQFF
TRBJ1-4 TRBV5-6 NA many TGTGCCAGCAGCTCAGGGAAGGGGGGCCATAATGAAAAACTGTTTTTT CASSSGKGGHNEKLFF
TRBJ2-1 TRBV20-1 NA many TGCAGTCGGGGTTTATCCTACAATGAGCAGTTCTTC CSRGLSYNEQFF
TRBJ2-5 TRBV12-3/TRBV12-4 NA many TGTGCCAGCAGTTTATGGTTGGCAGGGACAAGCGAGACCCAGTACTTC CASSLWLAGTSETQYF
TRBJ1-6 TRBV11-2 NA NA TGTGCCAGCACCCCGACGGCAGATTCACCCCTCCACTTT CASTPTADSPLHF
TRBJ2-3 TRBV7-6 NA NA TGTGCCTGCAGCTCCGAACGCGGGGGCTTCACAGATACGCAGTATTTT CACSSERGGFTDTQYF
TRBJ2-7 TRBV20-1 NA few TGCAGTGCTAGACCGCCGCAGCGGATCGAGCAGTACTTC CSARPPQRIEQYF
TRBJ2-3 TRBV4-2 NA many TGTGCCAGCAGCCAAGAAACGGGCACAGATACGCAGTATTTT CASSQETGTDTQYF
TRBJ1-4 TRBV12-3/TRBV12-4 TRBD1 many TGTGCCAGCAGTGCCGGAGACAGGGGCCAGGGTGAAAAACTGTTTTTT CASSAGDRGQGEKLFF
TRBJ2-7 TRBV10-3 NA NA TGTGCCATCAGTGAGTCGGAGATCGAGCAGTACTTC CAISESEIEQYF
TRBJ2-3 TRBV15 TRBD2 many TGTGCCACCAGCATAACAATGGGACTAGCATCAGATACGCAGTATTTT CATSITMGLASDTQYF
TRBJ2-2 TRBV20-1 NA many TGCAGTGCTAGTCGATCGGGGAGCAACGGGGAGCTGTTTTTT CSASRSGSNGELFF
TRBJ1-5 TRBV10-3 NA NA TGTGCCATCAGTGAGTCGGGGGTTAGCAATCAGCCCCAGCATTTT CAISESGVSNQPQHF
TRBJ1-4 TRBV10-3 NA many TGTGCCATCACCCAAGGGGGGTCCGGTGAAAAACTGTTTTTT CAITQGGSGEKLFF
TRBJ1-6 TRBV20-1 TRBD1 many TGCAGTGCTAGAGAGACAGGGGGCGCTCGGTATAATTCACCCCTCCACTTT CSARETGGARYNSPLHF
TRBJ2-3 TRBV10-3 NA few TGTGCCATCAGTGGAAGGGGAGCTAGCACAGATACGCAGTATTTT CAISGRGASTDTQYF
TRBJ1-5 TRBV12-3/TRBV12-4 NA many TGTGCCAGCAGCCCAGTGGGGGGTAGCAATCAGCCCCAGCATTTT CASSPVGGSNQPQHF
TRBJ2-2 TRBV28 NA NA TGTGCCAGCATGAAGAGTACCGGGGAGCTGTTTTTT CASMKSTGELFF
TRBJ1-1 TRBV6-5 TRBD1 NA TGTGCCAGCAGTTACCGGGGGACAGGGGGTATGAACACTGAAGCTTTCTTT CASSYRGTGGMNTEAFF
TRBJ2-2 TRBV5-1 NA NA TGCGCCAGCACCATGCGGGGACAGAGCACCGGGGAGCTGTTTTTT CASTMRGQSTGELFF
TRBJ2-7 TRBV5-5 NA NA TGTGCCAGCGATAGGACGGGACATGGGGCCTACGAGCAGTACTTC CASDRTGHGAYEQYF
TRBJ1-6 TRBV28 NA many TGTGCCAGCAGTCCGGGACTCTTGGATTCACCCCTCCACTTT CASSPGLLDSPLHF
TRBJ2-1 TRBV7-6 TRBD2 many TGTGCCAGCAGCCCTAGCGGGGGGGCGGGTGAGCAGTTCTTC CASSPSGGAGEQFF
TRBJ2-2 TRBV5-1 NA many TGCGCCAGCAGCTGGGACACCACCGGGGAGCTGTTTTTT CASSWDTTGELFF
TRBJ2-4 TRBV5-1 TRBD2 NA TGCGCCAGCAGCTTAGGCACTAGCGGGGGGCGCAGCATTCAGTACTTC CASSLGTSGGRSIQYF
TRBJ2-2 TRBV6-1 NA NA TGTGCCAGCAGACAACCCACAGGGGAGGCCGGGGAGCTGTTTTTT CASRQPTGEAGELFF
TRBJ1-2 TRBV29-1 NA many TGCAGCGTTGAATCTTTTAAGGGCTACACCTTC CSVESFKGYTF